Each of the 9 T cell receptor beta chains below was sequenced from the same sample in a study of spatial heterogeneity in lung cancer (dated by TCRdb to between 2018 and 2020). General findings and caveats noted by the study authors: The tumor nonsynonymous mutation count correlated with the number of expanded intratumoral alpha and beta TCRs.

Their recognized antigens are unknown. The time point label for this specimen denotes: sample taken at primary tumor resection. Library prep was done by 5' RACE. Instrument on record: NextSeq 500. TCRdb reprocessed the public reads (quality trimming at Q25 with fastp, clone calling with MiXCR) and kept in-frame beta chains. Rows with a matching CDR3 protein are joined into one entry that keeps the most common DNA and genes. This sample holds around 10,000 distinct CDR3 sequences; 5% to 6.5% were observed only once. The leading ten clones occupy around 29% of the sample. The sequences come from lung tumor tissue, collected at surgery. These receptors were taken from a male donor with early-stage non-small cell lung cancer.

This clonotype was observed at least ten times. The V gene is TRBV11-2, the J gene TRBJ1-6; the D is unclear. The V gene lost 2 bases and the J gene lost 7 bases, with 15 bases spanning the gap. Germline-derived CDR1 and CDR2 are SGHAT and FQNNGV. The CDR3 runs 16 residues. DNA for the CDR3: TGTGCCAGCAGCTTACGGGTCCAGCCTCTCAATTCACCCCTCCACTTT. Residues: CASSLRVQPLNSPLHF.

This clonotype was seen many times. The rearrangement uses TRBV28 and TRBJ1-4, with a weak D call TRBD1 (6 bases). This CDR3 region has 13 residues. The germline CDR1 and CDR2 sequences are MDHEN and SYDVKM. The V end lost 4 bases, the J end lost 8 bases, and 11 bases lay between the germline ends. The CDR3: CASSSGVVEKLFF. CDR3 nucleotides: TGTGCCAGCAGTTCAGGGGTGGTGGAAAAACTGTTTTTT.

This clonotype was seen ten or more times. This rearrangement joins TRBV29-1 to TRBJ1-1, with 8 positions matching TRBD1. In germline, CDR1 is SQVTM, CDR2 ANQGSEA. The CDR3 extends over 11 amino acids. The junction had 5 bases not matched to a gene; V was cut back by 7 bases and J by 7 bases. The DNA for the CDR3 is TGCAGCGCCGGACAGGGCAGTGAAGCTTTCTTT. Translated: CSAGQGSEAFF.

This clonotype occurred many times. This chain links TRBV3-1 with TRBJ1-4; 8 nucleotides align to TRBD1. Germline CDR1 is LGHDT and CDR2 is YNNKEL (reference sequence). This CDR3 is built from 15 residues. V was pared by 6 bases and J by 11 bases, with 14 bases of the junction left unmatched. The CDR3 sequence: CASRPTGQGVSKLFF. As DNA, the CDR3 is TGTGCCAGCAGACCTACCGGACAGGGAGTTTCTAAACTGTTTTTT.

This clonotype was counted many times. The V gene is TRBV6-5, the J gene TRBJ1-4, with D unresolved. Trimming removed 5 bases from V and 7 bases from J, with 17 bases in between. CDR3 length equals 15 residues. Germline CDR1 MNHEY, CDR2 SVGAGI. The CDR3 protein is CASSLKGGFSEKLFF. In DNA form, the CDR3 reads TGTGCCAGCAGTCTGAAGGGTGGCTTTAGTGAAAAACTGTTTTTT.

The CDR3 DNA reads as TGTGCCAGCAGCCCGGGCAGCGGCTCCTACAATGAGCAGTTCTTC. Residues: CASSPGSGSYNEQFF. The rearrangement links TRBV11-2 to TRBJ2-1, with D possibly TRBD2 on 5 matching bases. The germline CDR1 and CDR2 sequences are SGHAT and FQNNGV. Trimming pared 5 bases from V and 0 bases from J, leaving 11 bases between. The CDR3 is 15 residues long.

This clonotype was seen only a few times. The chain is built from TRBV20-1 and TRBJ1-4; perhaps TRBD1 as D (6 bases). The CDR3 extends over 18 amino acids. Trimming removed 2 bases from V and 0 bases from J, with 19 bases in between. Germline-derived CDR1 and CDR2 are DFQATT and SNEGSKA (reference sequence). CDR3 nucleotide sequence: TGCAGTGCTAGAATATCGACAGGTCGCGGCTCAACTAATGAAAAACTGTTTTTT. Residues: CSARISTGRGSTNEKLFF.

Concerning this clonotype itself: A read error may explain this, as a much larger clone is one base away. The CDR3 DNA reads as TGTGCCAGCAGTTCCGCTAAGCAGGGGGGCCTGGATGAGCAGTTCTTC. Protein product: CASSSAKQGGLDEQFF. The V and J genes are TRBV28 and TRBJ2-1, with a weak D call TRBD1 (7 bases). V lost 4 bases and J lost 8, with 21 bases in between. The CDR3 is made up of 16 amino acids. The germline gives CDR1 MDHEN, CDR2 SYDVKM.

In its sample, this clonotype was seen many times. The J gene is TRBJ2-3, the V gene TRBV20-1; D possibly corresponds to TRBD1 (6 bases). The CDR3 consists of 14 residues. V was cut by 3 bases and J by 0 bases, with 10 bases left in between. Germline CDR1 and CDR2: DFQATT and SNEGSKA (reference sequence). The CDR3 sequence is CSASRTASTDTQYF. CDR3 DNA: TGCAGTGCTAGTCGGACAGCCAGCACAGATACGCAGTATTTT.